The 22 T cell receptor beta chains below were found in one sample sequenced in a study of T cell responses to AZD1222 COVID-19 vaccine. Produced via immunoSEQ multiplex PCR; TCRdb's table is partial and in-frame only. Of about 180,000 clones listed, more than 80% are singletons. Sequencing was performed on peripheral blood, taken 28 days after the second dose of the MenACWY control vaccine. These receptors were collected from an adult who received the MenACWY meningococcal vaccine as a control.

V gene TRBV6-2 or TRBV6-3 combines with J gene TRBJ1-1, with 9 bases aligning to TRBD1. Germline V gene sequence: CDR1 MNHEY, CDR2 SVGEGT. This CDR3 region has 15 residues. With V trimmed by 2 bases and J by 3 bases, 4 bases remained unmatched. The CDR3 sequence is CASSYPRDRDTEAFF. CDR3 DNA: TGTGCCAGCAGTTACCCCCGGGACAGGGACACTGAAGCTTTCTTT.

This clone was detected only a few times. This CDR3 is CASSPGQGALAEAFF. DNA of the CDR3: TGCGCCAGCAGCCCGGGACAGGGGGCGCTAGCTGAAGCTTTCTTT. This rearrangement joins TRBV4-1 to TRBJ1-1, with 12 bases identical to TRBD1. The V segment lost 4 bases and the J segment 6 bases; nucleotides outside the gene matches: 6. This CDR3 spans 15 amino acids. CDR1 MGHRA and CDR2 YSYEKL come from the germline V gene.

The chain joins TRBV2 to TRBJ1-6, with D maybe TRBD1 (5 bases). Germline V CDR1 and CDR2: SNHLY, FYNNEI. This CDR3 is built from 12 residues. Trimming removed 7 bases from V and 7 bases from J, with 8 bases in between. This chain's CDR3 is CASIRDNSPLHF. The DNA for the CDR3 is TGTGCCAGCATCAGGGACAATTCACCCCTCCACTTT. The full variable domain, its missing parts supplied by reference TRBV2 and TRBJ1-6, is EPEVTQTPSHQVTQMGQEVILRCVPISNHLYFYWYRQILGQKVEFLVSFYNNEISEKSEIFDDQFSVERPDGSNFTLKIRSTKLEDSAMYFCASIRDNSPLHFGNGTRLTVT.

The chain employs TRBV5-5 and TRBJ1-1; weak D call: TRBD1 (5 bases). There are 14 residues in the CDR3. Trimming cost V 1 base and J 4 bases, with 11 bases left between them. Germline CDR1 is SGHKS and CDR2 is YYEKEE (reference sequence). CDR3 loop: CASSLLVGGTEAFF. The CDR3 DNA is TGTGCCAGCAGCTTGTTAGTCGGGGGCACTGAAGCTTTCTTT.

The V call is TRBV28, the J call TRBJ2-5, with 16 positions matching TRBD2. The CDR3 length is 18 residues. After removal of 2 bases from V and 5 bases from J, the junction contained 8 bases not matched to a gene. The germline CDR1 and CDR2 sequences are MDHEN and SYDVKM. The CDR3 region has the DNA TGTGCCAGCAGTTTACCGGGACTAGCGGGAGGGATAAGCGAGACCCAGTACTTC. Translation gives CASSLPGLAGGISETQYF.

This clone was seen a few times. V gene TRBV19 combines with J gene TRBJ1-5; D gene ambiguous. The CDR3 totals 13 residues. Trimming shortened V by 5 bases and J by 6 bases, and 11 bases separated the two germline ends. Germline V CDR1 and CDR2: LNHDA, SQIVND (reference sequence). CDR3 coding DNA: TGTGCCAGTAGTCCCCTGGTAGGTCAGCCCCAGCATTTT. Its protein product is CASSPLVGQPQHF.

The gene calls are TRBV5-1 and TRBJ1-2; weak D call: TRBD1 (5 bases). The germline gives CDR1 SGHRS, CDR2 YFSETQ. Deletions cut 4 bases from V and 4 bases from J, with 26 bases between. This CDR3 comprises 18 residues. The DNA for the CDR3 is TGCGCCAGCAGCCAGACATCTTCTGGGACCCTGGCCGCCTATGGCTACACCTTC. This sequence encodes CASSQTSSGTLAAYGYTF.

The rearrangement joins TRBV4-3 to TRBJ2-7; TRBD2 matches at 13 bases. The germline V gene encodes CDR1 LGHNA and CDR2 YSLEER. The CDR3 is 19 residues long. The trim removed 1 base at V and 2 bases at J, leaving 11 bases unmatched. The CDR3 DNA follows: TGCGCCAGCAGCCAAGCGGGGACTAGCGGGATGTCAGAGGCCTACGAGCAGTACTTC. The encoded protein is CASSQAGTSGMSEAYEQYF.

Comments on this clone: A junction end diverges from the germline sequence, so it may reflect a read error. The chain has TRBV20-1 and TRBJ1-2; unclear D gene. Germline V gene data show CDR1 as DFQATT and CDR2 as SNEGSKA (reference sequence). This CDR3 has 9 amino acids. CDR3 sequence reads: CRPLGKDRF. The CDR3 bases are TGCAGGCCACTCGGGAAGGACCGCTTC.

This chain joins TRBV24-1 and TRBJ2-7; D ambiguous. From germline, CDR1 is KGHDR and CDR2 SFDVKD. V dropped 3 bases and J dropped 7 bases, with 15 bases sitting between them. The CDR3 spans 14 residues. The CDR3 nucleotides are TGTGCCACCAGTGATCCCCTTCTGTCCCCAGAGCAGTACTTC. Protein: CATSDPLLSPEQYF.

The J gene is TRBJ2-7, the V gene TRBV5-1, with 12 bases matching TRBD2. J lost 7 bases, V lost 5 bases, and 13 bases had no gene match. The CDR3 loop spans 16 amino acids. The germline V gene has CDR1 SGHRS and CDR2 YFSETQ. For the CDR3, the DNA is TGCGCCAGCAGTCTTACTAGCGGGGGGAATTTTGGGGAGCAGTACTTC. The encoded protein is CASSLTSGGNFGEQYF.

The chain employs TRBV27 and TRBJ2-2, with D possibly matching TRBD2 (5 bases). Trimming removed 5 bases at V and 5 bases at J, with 21 bases between. The CDR3 covers 17 residues. CDR1 and CDR2 from the germline V gene are MNHEY and SMNVEV (reference sequence). The CDR3 reads CASSPPRASGITGELFF. The DNA for the CDR3 is TGTGCCAGCAGTCCCCCCCGGGCGTCGGGGATAACCGGGGAGCTGTTTTTT.

The CDR3 reads CASSGSGSSKYEQYF. The CDR3 nucleotides are TGTGCCAGCAGCGGGAGCGGGAGTTCTAAGTACGAGCAGTACTTC. The chain carries TRBV6-2 or TRBV6-3 and TRBJ2-7, with TRBD2 identical over 8 bases. V shed 6 bases, J shed 4 bases, and the junction held 11 bases outside the gene matches. CDR1 MNHEY and CDR2 SVGEGT come from the germline V gene. This CDR3 spans 15 amino acids.

V and J are TRBV11-2 and TRBJ1-4, with unresolved D. CDR1 SGHAT and CDR2 FQNNGV come from the germline V gene. The CDR3 runs to 15 residues. The V and J ends lost 5 bases and 8 bases respectively, with 18 bases between them. CDR3 loop: CASSPRPLRREKLFF. CDR3 in DNA: TGTGCCAGCAGCCCCCGGCCCTTAAGAAGAGAAAAACTGTTTTTT.

The V call is TRBV30, the J call TRBJ2-1; D may be TRBD1 (6 bases). The CDR3 has 13 residues. Germline V gives CDR1 GTSNPN, CDR2 SVGIG (reference sequence). The germline V and J ends were trimmed by 5 bases and 10 bases, with 18 bases remaining between them. CDR3 sequence: CAWAPIQGLEQFF. The CDR3, as DNA: TGTGCCTGGGCTCCTATACAGGGTCTAGAGCAGTTCTTC.

This chain uses TRBV2 with TRBJ2-2, with TRBD1 matching over 9 bases. With V trimmed by 3 bases and J by 1 base, 0 bases remained unmatched. The CDR3 contains 15 residues. The germline V gene has CDR1 SNHLY and CDR2 FYNNEI. Written as DNA, the CDR3 is TGTGCCAGCAGTGAGGGACAGGGGAACACCGGGGAGCTGTTTTTT. It yields the protein CASSEGQGNTGELFF.

The genes are TRBV2 and TRBJ2-5, with D possibly matching TRBD2 (6 bases). The CDR3 loop spans 16 amino acids. The germline gives CDR1 SNHLY, CDR2 FYNNEI. V was cut by 7 bases and J by 2 bases, with 20 bases left in between. CDR3 bases: TGTGCCAGCAACATGGGGGAGCGGGCGGTTCAAGAGACCCAGTACTTC. Translated, it gives CASNMGERAVQETQYF.

The chain combines TRBV4-3 with TRBJ1-3, with D maybe TRBD1 (6 bases). The CDR3 has 16 residues. Trimming removed 4 bases at V and 2 bases at J, with 15 bases between. The germline gives CDR1 LGHNA, CDR2 YSLEER. The CDR3: CASSLGITGTGNTIYF. The CDR3 DNA sequence: TGCGCCAGCAGCCTAGGCATCACAGGGACTGGAAACACCATATATTTT.

The rearrangement links TRBV5-1 to TRBJ2-3; D may be TRBD1 (5 bases). The CDR3 sequence is 15 residues long. Germline V gives CDR1 SGHRS, CDR2 YFSETQ. Trimming pared 4 bases from V and 0 bases from J, leaving 12 bases between. The CDR3 spells CASSGAGPSTDTQYF. In DNA, the CDR3 is TGCGCCAGCAGCGGGGCAGGGCCTAGCACAGATACGCAGTATTTT.

The CDR3 DNA is TGTGCCAGCAGCTTAGAGAGCACGATAAACTATGGCTACACCTTC. It encodes CASSLESTINYGYTF. This chain connects TRBV7-2 to TRBJ1-2; D ambiguous. The length of the CDR3 is 15 residues. Per the germline V gene, CDR1 is SGHTA and CDR2 is FQGNSA. V lost 1 base and J 2 bases, leaving 11 bases between the germline ends.

Concerning this clone itself: The sample contains more than one DNA sequence encoding this CDR3. The CDR3 is CASRDRNTGELFF. The CDR3 coding sequence is TGTGCCAGCAGGGACAGGAACACCGGGGAGCTGTTTTTT. The chain is built from TRBV7-3 and TRBJ2-2, with a tentative D call TRBD1 (6 bases). The length of the CDR3 is 13 residues. The germline gives CDR1 SGHTA, CDR2 FQGTGA. V lost 6 bases to trimming and J lost 1 base, with 6 bases between them.

The chain links TRBV5-1 to TRBJ1-5; D is perhaps TRBD1 (5 bases). The length of the CDR3 is 14 residues. Trimming took off 1 base at V and 6 bases at J, with 11 bases between the two ends. Per germline, CDR1 SGHRS and CDR2 YFSETQ. This CDR3 reads CASSLTQGSQPQHF. The CDR3 coding sequence is TGCGCCAGCAGCTTGACGCAGGGAAGTCAGCCCCAGCATTTT. The whole variable domain, filled in from reference TRBV5-1 and TRBJ1-5, reads KAGVTQTPRYLIKTRGQQVTLSCSPISGHRSVSWYQQTPGQGLQFLFEYFSETQRNKGNFPGRFSGRQFSNSRSEMNVSTLELGDSALYLCASSLTQGSQPQHFGDGTRLSIL.